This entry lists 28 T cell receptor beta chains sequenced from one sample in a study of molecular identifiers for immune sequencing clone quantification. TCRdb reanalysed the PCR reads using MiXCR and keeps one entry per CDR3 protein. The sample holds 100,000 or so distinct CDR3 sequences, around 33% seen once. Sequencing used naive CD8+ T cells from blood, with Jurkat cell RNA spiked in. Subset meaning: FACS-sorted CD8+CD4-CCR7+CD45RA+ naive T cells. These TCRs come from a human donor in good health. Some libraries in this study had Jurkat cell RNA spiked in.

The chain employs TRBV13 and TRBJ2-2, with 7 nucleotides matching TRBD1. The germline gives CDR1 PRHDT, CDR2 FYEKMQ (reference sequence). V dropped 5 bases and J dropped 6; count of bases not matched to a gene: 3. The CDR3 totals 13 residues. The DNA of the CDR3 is TGTGCCAGCAGCACAGGGGTCCCCGGGGAGCTGTTTTTT. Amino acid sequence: CASSTGVPGELFF.

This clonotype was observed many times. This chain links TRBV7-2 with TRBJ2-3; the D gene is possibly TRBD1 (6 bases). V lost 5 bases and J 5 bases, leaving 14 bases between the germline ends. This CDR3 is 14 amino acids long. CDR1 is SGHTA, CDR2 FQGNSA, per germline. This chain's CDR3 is CASSPTGSGDTQYF. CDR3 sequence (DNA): TGTGCCAGCAGCCCCACAGGGTCGGGAGATACGCAGTATTTT.

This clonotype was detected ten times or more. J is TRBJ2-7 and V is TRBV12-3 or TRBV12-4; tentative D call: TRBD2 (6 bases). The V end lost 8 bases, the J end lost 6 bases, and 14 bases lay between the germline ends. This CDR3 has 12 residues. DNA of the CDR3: TGTGCCAGCGTCCTGGGGGGTGGCGAGCAGTACTTC. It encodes CASVLGGGEQYF.

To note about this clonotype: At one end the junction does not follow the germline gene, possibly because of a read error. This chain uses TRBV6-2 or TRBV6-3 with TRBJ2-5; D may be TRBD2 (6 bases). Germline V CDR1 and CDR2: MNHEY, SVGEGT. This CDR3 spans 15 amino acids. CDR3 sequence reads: CASSVGLPRPEPQYF. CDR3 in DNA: TGTGCCAGCAGTGTAGGACTACCCAGGCCAGAGCCCCAGTACTTC.

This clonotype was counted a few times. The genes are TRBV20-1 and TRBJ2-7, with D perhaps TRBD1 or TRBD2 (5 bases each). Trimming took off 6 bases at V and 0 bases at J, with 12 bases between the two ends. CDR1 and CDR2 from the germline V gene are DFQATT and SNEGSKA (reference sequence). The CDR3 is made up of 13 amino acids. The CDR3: CSARDGHSYEQYF. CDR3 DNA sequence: TGCAGTGCCAGGGACGGACACTCCTACGAGCAGTACTTC.

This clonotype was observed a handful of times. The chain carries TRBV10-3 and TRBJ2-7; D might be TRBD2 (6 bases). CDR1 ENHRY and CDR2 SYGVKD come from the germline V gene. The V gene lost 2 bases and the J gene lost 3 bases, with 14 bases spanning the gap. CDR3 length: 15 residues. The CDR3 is CAISEQGGENYEQYF. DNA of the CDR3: TGTGCCATCAGTGAGCAGGGAGGCGAAAACTACGAGCAGTACTTC.

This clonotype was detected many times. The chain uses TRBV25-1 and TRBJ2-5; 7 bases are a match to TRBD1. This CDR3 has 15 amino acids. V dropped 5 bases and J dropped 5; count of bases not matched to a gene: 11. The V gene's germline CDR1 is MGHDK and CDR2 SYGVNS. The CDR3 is CASSPWVDRAETQYF. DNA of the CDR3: TGTGCCAGCAGTCCTTGGGTCGACAGGGCGGAGACCCAGTACTTC.

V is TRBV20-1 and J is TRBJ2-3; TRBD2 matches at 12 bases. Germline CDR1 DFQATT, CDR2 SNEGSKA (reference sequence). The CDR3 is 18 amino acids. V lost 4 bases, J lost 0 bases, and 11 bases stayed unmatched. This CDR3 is CSATNPSGRAPSTDTQYF. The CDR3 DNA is TGCAGTGCTACTAACCCTAGCGGGAGGGCCCCGAGCACAGATACGCAGTATTTT.

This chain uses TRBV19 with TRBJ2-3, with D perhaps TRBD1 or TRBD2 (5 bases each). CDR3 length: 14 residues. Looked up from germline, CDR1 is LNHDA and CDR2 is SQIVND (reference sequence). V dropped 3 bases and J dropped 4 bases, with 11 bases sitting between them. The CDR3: CASSIGGAADTQYF. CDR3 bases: TGTGCCAGTAGTATTGGGGGAGCGGCAGATACGCAGTATTTT. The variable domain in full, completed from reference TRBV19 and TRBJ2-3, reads DGGITQSPKYLFRKEGQNVTLSCEQNLNHDAMYWYRQDPGQGLRLIYYSQIVNDFQKGDIAEGYSVSREKKESFPLTVTSAQKNPTAFYLCASSIGGAADTQYFGPGTRLTVL.

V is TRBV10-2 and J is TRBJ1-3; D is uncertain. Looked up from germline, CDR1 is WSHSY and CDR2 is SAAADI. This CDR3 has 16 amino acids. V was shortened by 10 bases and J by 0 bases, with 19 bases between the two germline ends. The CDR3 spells CATHSPGRSSGNTIYF. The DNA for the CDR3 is TGCGCCACCCACTCCCCCGGCAGGAGCTCTGGAAACACCATATATTTT.

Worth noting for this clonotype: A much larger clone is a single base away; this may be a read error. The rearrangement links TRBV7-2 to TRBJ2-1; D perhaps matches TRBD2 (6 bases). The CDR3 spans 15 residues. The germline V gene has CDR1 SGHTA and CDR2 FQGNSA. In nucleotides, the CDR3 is TGTGCCAGCAACGACGGGACTGTGGGGTACAATGAGCAGATCTTC. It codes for CASNDGTVGYNEQIF.

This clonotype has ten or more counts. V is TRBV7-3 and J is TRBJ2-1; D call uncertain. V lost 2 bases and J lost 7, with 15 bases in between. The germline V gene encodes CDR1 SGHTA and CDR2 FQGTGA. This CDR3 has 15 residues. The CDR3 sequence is CASSLGPAPRNEQFF. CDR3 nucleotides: TGTGCCAGCAGCTTAGGGCCTGCGCCCCGAAATGAGCAGTTCTTC.

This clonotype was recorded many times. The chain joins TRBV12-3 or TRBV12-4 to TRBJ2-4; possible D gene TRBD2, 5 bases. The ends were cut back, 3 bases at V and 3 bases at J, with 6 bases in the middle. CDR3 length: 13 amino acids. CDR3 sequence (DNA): TGTGCCAGCAGTTTTGGAGGCAAAAACATTCAGTACTTC. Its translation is CASSFGGKNIQYF.

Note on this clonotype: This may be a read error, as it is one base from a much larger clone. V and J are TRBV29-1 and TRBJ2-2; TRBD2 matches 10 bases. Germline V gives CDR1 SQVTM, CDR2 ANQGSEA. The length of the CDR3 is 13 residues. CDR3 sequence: CSALAGVSGELYF. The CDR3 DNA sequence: TGCAGCGCCCTAGCGGGAGTTAGCGGGGAGCTGTATTTT.

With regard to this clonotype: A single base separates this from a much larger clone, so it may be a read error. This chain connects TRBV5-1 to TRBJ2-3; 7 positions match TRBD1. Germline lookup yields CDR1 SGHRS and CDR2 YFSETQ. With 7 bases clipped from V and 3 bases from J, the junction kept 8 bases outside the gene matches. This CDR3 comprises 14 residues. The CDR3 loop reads CASGADRPTDTQYF. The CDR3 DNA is TGCGCCAGCGGCGCGGACAGGCCAACAGATACGCAGTATTTT.

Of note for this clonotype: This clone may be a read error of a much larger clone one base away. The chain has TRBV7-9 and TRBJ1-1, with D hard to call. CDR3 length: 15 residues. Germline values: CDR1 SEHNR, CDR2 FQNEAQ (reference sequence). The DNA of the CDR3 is TGTGCCAGCAGCTTAGTTGTTTTTATGAACACTGGAGCTTTCTTT. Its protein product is CASSLVVFMNTGAFF.

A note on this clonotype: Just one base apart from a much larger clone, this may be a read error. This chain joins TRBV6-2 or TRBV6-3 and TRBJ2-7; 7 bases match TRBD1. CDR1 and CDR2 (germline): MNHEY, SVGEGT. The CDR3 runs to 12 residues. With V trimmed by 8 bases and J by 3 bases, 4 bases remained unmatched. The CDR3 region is CASGYRGYEQYF. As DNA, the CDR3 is TGTGCCAGCGGCTACAGGGGCTACGAGCAGTACTTC.

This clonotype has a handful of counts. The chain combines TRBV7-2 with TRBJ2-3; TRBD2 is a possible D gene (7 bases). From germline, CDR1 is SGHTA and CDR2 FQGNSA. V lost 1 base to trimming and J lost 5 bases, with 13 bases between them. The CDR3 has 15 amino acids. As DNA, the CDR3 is TGTGCCAGCAGCTTAGTGAGGGGGGAGGGAGATACGCAGTATTTT. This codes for CASSLVRGEGDTQYF.

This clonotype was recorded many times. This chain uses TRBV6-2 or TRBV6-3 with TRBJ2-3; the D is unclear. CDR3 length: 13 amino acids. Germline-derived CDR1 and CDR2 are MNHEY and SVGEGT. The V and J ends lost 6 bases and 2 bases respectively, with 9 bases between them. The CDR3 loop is CASRNGYTDTQYF. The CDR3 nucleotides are TGTGCCAGCAGGAACGGCTACACAGATACGCAGTATTTT.

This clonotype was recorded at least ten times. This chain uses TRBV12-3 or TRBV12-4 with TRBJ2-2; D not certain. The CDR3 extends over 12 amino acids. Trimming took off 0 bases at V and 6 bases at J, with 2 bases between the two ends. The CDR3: CASSLAPGELFF. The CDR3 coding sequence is TGTGCCAGCAGTTTAGCGCCCGGGGAGCTGTTTTTT.

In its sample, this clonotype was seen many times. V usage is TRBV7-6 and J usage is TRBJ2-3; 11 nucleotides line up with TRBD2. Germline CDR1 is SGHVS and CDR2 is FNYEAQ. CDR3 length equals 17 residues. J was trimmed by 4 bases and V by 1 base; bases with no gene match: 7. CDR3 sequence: CASSLGVLAGAADTQYF. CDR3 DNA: TGTGCCAGCAGCTTAGGAGTACTAGCGGGAGCTGCAGATACGCAGTATTTT.

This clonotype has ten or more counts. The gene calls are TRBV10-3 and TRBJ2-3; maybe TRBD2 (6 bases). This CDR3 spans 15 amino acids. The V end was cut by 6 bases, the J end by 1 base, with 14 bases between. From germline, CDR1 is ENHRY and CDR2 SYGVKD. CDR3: CAIRGTGAGTDTQYF. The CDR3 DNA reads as TGTGCCATCAGGGGAACGGGAGCGGGCACAGATACGCAGTATTTT.

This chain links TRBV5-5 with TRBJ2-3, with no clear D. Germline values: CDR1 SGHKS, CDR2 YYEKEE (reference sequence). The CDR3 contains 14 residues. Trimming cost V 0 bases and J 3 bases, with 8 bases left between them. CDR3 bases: TGTGCCAGCAGCTTGGTTTCCCAAACAGATACGCAGTATTTT. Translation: CASSLVSQTDTQYF. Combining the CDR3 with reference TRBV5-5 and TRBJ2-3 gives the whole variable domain DAGVTQSPTHLIKTRGQQVTLRCSPISGHKSVSWYQQVLGQGPQFIFQYYEKEERGRGNFPDRFSARQFPNYSSELNVNALLLGDSALYLCASSLVSQTDTQYFGPGTRLTVL.

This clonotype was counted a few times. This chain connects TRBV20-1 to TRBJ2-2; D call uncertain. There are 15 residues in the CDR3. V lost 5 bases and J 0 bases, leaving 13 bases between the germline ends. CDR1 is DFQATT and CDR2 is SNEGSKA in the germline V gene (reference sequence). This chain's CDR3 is CSAQGGYSNTGELFF. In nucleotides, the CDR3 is TGCAGTGCTCAAGGTGGTTATTCGAACACCGGGGAGCTGTTTTTT.

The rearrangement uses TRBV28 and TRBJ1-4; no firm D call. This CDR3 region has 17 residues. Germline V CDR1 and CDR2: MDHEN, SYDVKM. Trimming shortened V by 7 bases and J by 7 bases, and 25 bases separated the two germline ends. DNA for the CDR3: TGTGCCAGCACCCACCCGCCAGGACTCCCAATTGTTGAAAAACTGTTTTTT. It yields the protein CASTHPPGLPIVEKLFF.

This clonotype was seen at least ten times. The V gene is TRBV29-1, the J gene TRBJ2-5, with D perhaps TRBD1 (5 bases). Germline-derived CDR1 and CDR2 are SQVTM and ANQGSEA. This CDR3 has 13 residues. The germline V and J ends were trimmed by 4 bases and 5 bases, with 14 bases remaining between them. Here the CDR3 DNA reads TGCAGCGTTGTTTCGGACACCCGCGAGACCCAGTACTTC. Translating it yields CSVVSDTRETQYF.

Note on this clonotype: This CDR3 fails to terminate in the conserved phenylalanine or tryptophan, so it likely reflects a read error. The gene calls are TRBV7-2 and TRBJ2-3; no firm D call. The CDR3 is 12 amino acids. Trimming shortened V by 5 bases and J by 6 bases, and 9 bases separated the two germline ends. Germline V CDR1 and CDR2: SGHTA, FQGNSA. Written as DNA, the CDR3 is TGTGCCAGCAGCCCAAGACCGGATACGCAGTATTAT. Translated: CASSPRPDTQYY.

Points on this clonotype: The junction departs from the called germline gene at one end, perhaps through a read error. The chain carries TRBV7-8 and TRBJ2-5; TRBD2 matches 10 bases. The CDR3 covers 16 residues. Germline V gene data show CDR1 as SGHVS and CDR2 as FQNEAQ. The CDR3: CAGSSPAGGPGETQYF. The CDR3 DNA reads TGTGCCGGCAGCTCCCCAGCGGGAGGGCCAGGGGAGACCCAGTACTTC.